The 15 T cell receptor beta chains below were found in one sample sequenced in a study of CD4 T cells in relation to SARS-CoV-2 and coronaviruses. Sequencing used immunoSEQ multiplex PCR; TCRdb keeps in-frame clones, though not all of them. The data hold about 36,000 clones, with 77% observed a single time. These TCRs are of unknown antigen specificity. Sequenced input: memory CD4+ T cells from PBMCs, cultured in vitro. The receptor source for this set is an adult with COVID-19.

DNA for the CDR3: TGCGCCAGCAGCATTACTAGCGGATACACCGGGGAGCTGTTTTTT. This sequence encodes CASSITSGYTGELFF. V and J are TRBV5-1 and TRBJ2-2; 8 bases fit TRBD2. V shed 4 bases, J shed 3 bases, and the junction held 5 bases outside the gene matches. There are 15 residues in the CDR3. Germline V gene data show CDR1 as SGHRS and CDR2 as YFSETQ.

J is TRBJ1-1 and V is TRBV5-1, with D unclear. Trimming removed 0 bases from V and 0 bases from J, with 15 bases in between. Germline lookup yields CDR1 SGHRS and CDR2 YFSETQ. This CDR3 is 17 amino acids long. The CDR3 DNA is TGCGCCAGCAGCTTGGTGGTAGGTCCCCCCTTGAACACTGAAGCTTTCTTT. Its translation is CASSLVVGPPLNTEAFF. The full variable domain, with the rest looked up from reference TRBV5-1 and TRBJ1-1, is KAGVTQTPRYLIKTRGQQVTLSCSPISGHRSVSWYQQTPGQGLQFLFEYFSETQRNKGNFPGRFSGRQFSNSRSEMNVSTLELGDSALYLCASSLVVGPPLNTEAFFGQGTRLTVV.

The count of this clone is one. The V and J genes are TRBV6-5 and TRBJ1-1; 7 bases match TRBD1. Unmatched junction bases numbered 10, after V lost 2 bases and J lost 4 bases. Germline CDR1 and CDR2: MNHEY and SVGAGI. The CDR3 runs to 16 residues. CDR3 nucleotides: TGTGCCAGCAGTTACGGCCCCCCACAGGGGAGCACTGAAGCTTTCTTT. Its translation is CASSYGPPQGSTEAFF.

The chain couples TRBV5-1 to TRBJ1-1; 7 nucleotides match TRBD1. The CDR3 is 13 residues long. Germline assignment: CDR1 SGHRS and CDR2 YFSETQ. V gave up 6 bases and J gave up 1 base; unmatched junction bases: 3. DNA of the CDR3: TGCGCCAGCACCGGGACAGCGAACACTGAAGCTTTCTTT. It translates to CASTGTANTEAFF.

The chain carries TRBV7-2 and TRBJ2-2, with 8 bases that match TRBD1. V lost 5 bases, J lost 5 bases, and 7 bases stayed unmatched. This CDR3 comprises 15 residues. Germline V lookup: CDR1 SGHTA, CDR2 FQGNSA. The CDR3 loop reads CASSQTGVSTGELFF. The CDR3 bases are TGTGCCAGCAGCCAGACAGGGGTTTCAACCGGGGAGCTGTTTTTT.

The genes are TRBV6-6 and TRBJ2-1; 12 bases align to TRBD1. The CDR3 loop spans 15 amino acids. The J segment lost 7 bases and the V segment lost 4 bases, leaving 5 bases of the junction unmatched. Germline V gene sequence: CDR1 MNHNY, CDR2 SVGAGI (reference sequence). Here the CDR3 reads CASSSRDRGRNEQFF. CDR3 nucleotide sequence: TGTGCCAGCAGTTCCCGGGACAGGGGGCGGAATGAGCAGTTCTTC.

This chain joins TRBV19 and TRBJ2-1; D uncertain. CDR1 and CDR2 from the germline V gene are LNHDA and SQIVND (reference sequence). Trimming stripped 5 bases from V and 6 bases from J, with 5 bases between. CDR3 length: 11 residues. CDR3 sequence (DNA): TGTGCCAGTAGTGCCTTCAATGAGCAGTTCTTC. It is translated as CASSAFNEQFF.

The chain recombines TRBV7-9 with TRBJ1-1; no firm D call. The CDR3 length is 15 residues. Germline CDR1 SEHNR, CDR2 FQNEAQ (reference sequence). V lost 5 bases and J lost 1, with 14 bases in between. CDR3 bases: TGTGCCAGCAGCCTACGGGGTTTAGAGAACACTGAAGCTTTCTTT. Its protein is CASSLRGLENTEAFF.

The genes are TRBV5-4 and TRBJ2-7, with TRBD2 matching 8 bases. The CDR3 is made up of 15 amino acids. Trimming removed 2 bases from V and 2 bases from J; junction bases left unmatched: 6. Looked up from germline, CDR1 is SGHNT and CDR2 is YYREEE (reference sequence). The CDR3 nucleotides read TGTGCCAGCAGCTTCAGAGCGGGAGTCGCCTACGAGCAGTACTTC. The encoded protein is CASSFRAGVAYEQYF.

CDR3 DNA: TGTGCCACCAGTGACCCAGGGGTTAGCAATCAGCCCCAGCATTTT. This codes for CATSDPGVSNQPQHF. The V and J genes are TRBV24-1 and TRBJ1-5; possibly TRBD1 for D (6 bases). CDR1 is KGHDR and CDR2 is SFDVKD in the germline V gene. V lost 4 bases and J 0 bases, leaving 9 bases between the germline ends. The CDR3 has 15 amino acids.

The chain combines TRBV9 with TRBJ1-2; D not resolved. Per germline, CDR1 SGDLS and CDR2 YYNGEE. This CDR3 contains 15 residues. V was shortened by 3 bases and J by 2 bases, with 14 bases between the two germline ends. The CDR3 region has the DNA TGTGCCAGCAGCGAAGGTGGCAGCCTCAACTATGGCTACACCTTC. Translated: CASSEGGSLNYGYTF.

This clone is a singleton in its sample. The chain combines TRBV6-4 with TRBJ2-6, with 9 bases identical to TRBD1. V shed 2 bases and J 3 bases; nucleotides not matched to a gene: 8. CDR1 MRHNA and CDR2 SNTAGT come from the germline V gene. This CDR3 comprises 18 residues. This CDR3 is CASSDRGQGVGGANVLTF. The CDR3 nucleotides are TGTGCCAGCAGTGACAGGGGACAGGGTGTTGGTGGGGCCAACGTCCTGACTTTC.

J is TRBJ1-5 and V is TRBV19, with unresolved D. V was trimmed by 3 bases and J by 5 bases, leaving 5 bases between them. The CDR3 covers 12 residues. Germline V CDR1 and CDR2: LNHDA, SQIVND (reference sequence). For the CDR3, the DNA is TGTGCCAGTAGTATGCTCGATCAGCCCCAGCATTTT. Its protein product is CASSMLDQPQHF.

V gene TRBV10-3 combines with J gene TRBJ2-7, with D unclear. V lost 4 bases and J 1 base, leaving 8 bases between the germline ends. The CDR3 is made up of 13 amino acids. Per germline, CDR1 ENHRY and CDR2 SYGVKD. Written as DNA, the CDR3 is TGTGCCATCAGTGGGGCTGGTTCCTACGAGCAGTACTTC. Its protein is CAISGAGSYEQYF.

This chain connects TRBV4-2 to TRBJ2-7, with D unresolved. The germline V gene encodes CDR1 LGHNA and CDR2 YNFKEQ. The CDR3 consists of 14 residues. Trimming cost V 0 bases and J 4 bases, with 10 bases left between them. The CDR3 sequence: CASSQDVDSYEQYF. The DNA for the CDR3 is TGTGCCAGCAGCCAAGATGTCGACTCTTACGAGCAGTACTTC.